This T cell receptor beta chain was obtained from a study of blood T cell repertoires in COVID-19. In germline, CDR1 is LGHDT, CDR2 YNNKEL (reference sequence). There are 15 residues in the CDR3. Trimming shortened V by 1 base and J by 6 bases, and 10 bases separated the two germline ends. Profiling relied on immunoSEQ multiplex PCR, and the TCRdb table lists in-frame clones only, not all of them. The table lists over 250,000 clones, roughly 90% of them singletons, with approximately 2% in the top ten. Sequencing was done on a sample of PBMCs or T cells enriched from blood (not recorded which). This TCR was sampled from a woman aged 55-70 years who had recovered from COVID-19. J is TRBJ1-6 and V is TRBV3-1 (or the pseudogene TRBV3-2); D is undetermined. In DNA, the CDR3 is TGTGCCAGCAGCCAAGTATTACAGATTAATTCACCCCTCCACTTT. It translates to CASSQVLQINSPLHF.